This TCR beta chain came from a study of naive and memory T cell subsets. This clonotype was seen a handful of times. Overnight CMV lysate stimulation of fresh PBMCs defined donor CMV status by CD4+ IFNgamma. Trimming took 6 bases from V and 8 from J; bases not matched to a gene: 13. The CDR3 sequence is 15 residues long. In germline, CDR1 is DFQATT, CDR2 SNEGSKA (reference sequence). An equimolar mix of two oligonucleotides served as the beta constant-region primer for TRBC1 and TRBC2. Four rounds of PCR amplified the ligated cDNA using nested alpha and beta constant-region primers plus SP2. Each CDR3 protein gets one entry after TCRdb re-called the UMI-ligation and nested PCR reads with MiXCR. The table lists 95,000 to 150,000 distinct CDR3 sequences, approximately 37% of them singletons.

Material for sequencing was central memory CD4+ T cells from blood. The J gene is TRBJ2-3, the V gene TRBV20-1; TRBD2 agrees at 11 bases. The clonotype comes from a human donor in good health. The CDR3 coding sequence is TGCAGTGCACGTAGCGGGAGGGCCTCCTCCAGTACGCAGTATTTT. Its translation: CSARSGRASSSTQYF.